Shown below are 15 T cell receptor beta chains from a single sample sequenced in a study of graft-versus-host responses after intestinal transplantation. The antigens of these receptors remain unknown. Produced via immunoSEQ multiplex PCR; TCRdb's table is partial and in-frame only. The repertoire holds around 45,000 clones, with about nine tenths as singletons. Here the sequenced sample was unstimulated CD4+ T cells sorted from spleen or lymph node cells, taken before transplant. The receptors come from a human donor who was the organ donor for an intestinal transplant.

CDR3: CASSIGPGPHNEQFF. Here the CDR3 DNA reads TGTGCCAGTAGTATAGGTCCGGGACCCCACAATGAGCAGTTCTTC. The V and J genes are TRBV19 and TRBJ2-1; D may correspond to TRBD1 or TRBD2 (5 bases each). Trimming removed 1 base from V and 5 bases from J, with 12 bases in between. The CDR3 is 15 amino acids. CDR1 is LNHDA, CDR2 SQIVND, per germline (reference sequence).

The genes are TRBV7-2 and TRBJ2-7; no clear D gene. V was shortened by 1 base and J by 0 bases, with 4 bases between the two germline ends. CDR1 is SGHTA, CDR2 FQGNSA, per germline. The CDR3 is made up of 13 amino acids. Here the CDR3 DNA reads TGTGCCAGCAGCTTAGACAGCTCCTACGAGCAGTACTTC. This encodes CASSLDSSYEQYF.

As DNA, the CDR3 is TGTGCCAGCAGTCTGCGTTGGACACCCACAGATACGCAGTATTTT. Translated, it gives CASSLRWTPTDTQYF. The genes are TRBV5-5 and TRBJ2-3; possibly TRBD1 for D (5 bases). This CDR3 has 15 residues. CDR1 is SGHKS, CDR2 YYEKEE, per germline (reference sequence). V was shortened by 5 bases and J by 2 bases, with 15 bases between the two germline ends. The complete variable domain, with remaining parts taken from reference TRBV5-5 and TRBJ2-3, reads DAGVTQSPTHLIKTRGQQVTLRCSPISGHKSVSWYQQVLGQGPQFIFQYYEKEERGRGNFPDRFSARQFPNYSSELNVNALLLGDSALYLCASSLRWTPTDTQYFGPGTRLTVL.

CDR3 nucleotide sequence: TGTGCCAGCAGTTTGGGGGACAGATACAATCAGCCCCAGCATTTT. It translates to CASSLGDRYNQPQHF. This sequence joins TRBV28 and TRBJ1-5; 7 bases agree with TRBD1. With V trimmed by 3 bases and J by 3 bases, 5 bases remained unmatched. The CDR3 spans 15 residues. Germline assignment: CDR1 MDHEN and CDR2 SYDVKM.

This clone was recorded a few times. This sequence joins TRBV18 and TRBJ2-2; tentatively, D is TRBD2 (5 bases). The CDR3 spans 15 residues. CDR1 and CDR2 from the germline V gene are KGHSH and LQKENI. V was clipped by 1 base and J by 5 bases, with 11 bases between them. CDR3 DNA: TGTGCCAGCTCACCACGAGGGCCGGGTACCGGGGAGCTGTTTTTT. Residues: CASSPRGPGTGELFF.

The gene calls are TRBV7-2 and TRBJ2-5; D might be TRBD2 (5 bases). The V gene's germline CDR1 is SGHTA and CDR2 FQGNSA. There are 14 residues in the CDR3. V lost 5 bases and J 4 bases, leaving 14 bases between the germline ends. The chain's CDR3 is CASSLRVLGETQYF. CDR3 DNA: TGTGCCAGCAGCCTGCGGGTTTTAGGAGAGACCCAGTACTTC.

The chain links TRBV4-1 to TRBJ2-3; TRBD2 matches at 10 bases. V shed 4 bases and J 2 bases; nucleotides not matched to a gene: 12. Germline CDR1 MGHRA, CDR2 YSYEKL. CDR3 length: 18 amino acids. Here the CDR3 DNA reads TGCGCCAGCAGCCCAGGCCCTAGCGGGAGAACTTTCACAGATACGCAGTATTTT. This sequence encodes CASSPGPSGRTFTDTQYF.

This clone was observed once. The chain joins TRBV2 to TRBJ2-1, with D possibly TRBD1 on 6 matching bases. Per germline, CDR1 SNHLY and CDR2 FYNNEI. Trimming cost V 6 bases and J 11 bases, with 11 bases left between them. This CDR3 is 11 amino acids long. CDR3 loop: CASRSGTKQFF. The CDR3 DNA reads as TGTGCCAGCAGGTCCGGGACAAAGCAGTTCTTC. The entire variable domain, with the rest obtained from reference TRBV2 and TRBJ2-1, is as follows: EPEVTQTPSHQVTQMGQEVILRCVPISNHLYFYWYRQILGQKVEFLVSFYNNEISEKSEIFDDQFSVERPDGSNFTLKIRSTKLEDSAMYFCASRSGTKQFFGPGTRLTVL.

The chain couples TRBV18 to TRBJ2-7, with 8 bases lining up with TRBD1. Germline CDR1 reads KGHSH; CDR2 reads LQKENI. Trimming removed 3 bases from V and 1 base from J; junction bases left unmatched: 2. There are 14 residues in the CDR3. DNA of the CDR3: TGTGCCAGCTCACCGGACAGGGCGTCCTACGAGCAGTACTTC. Amino acid sequence: CASSPDRASYEQYF.

This chain connects TRBV5-6 to TRBJ2-7; 8 bases are shared with TRBD2. CDR3 length equals 14 residues. V was clipped by 1 base and J by 4 bases; unmatched bases: 4. Germline V gives CDR1 SGHDT, CDR2 YYEEEE. This chain's CDR3 is CASSLSGGLYEQYF. In nucleotides, the CDR3 is TGTGCCAGCAGCTTGAGCGGGGGCCTTTACGAGCAGTACTTC.

The genes are TRBV7-9 and TRBJ2-7, with TRBD1 identical over 9 bases. The CDR3 has 15 amino acids. Germline V lookup: CDR1 SEHNR, CDR2 FQNEAQ (reference sequence). J was trimmed by 5 bases and V by 3 bases; bases with no gene match: 8. CDR3 sequence: CASSLRGTGYNEQYF. In DNA, the CDR3 is TGTGCCAGCAGCTTGAGGGGGACAGGGTATAACGAGCAGTACTTC. The variable domain in full, completed from reference TRBV7-9 and TRBJ2-7, reads DTGVSQNPRHKITKRGQNVTFRCDPISEHNRLYWYRQTLGQGPEFLTYFQNEAQLEKSRLLSDRFSAERPKGSFSTLEIQRTEQGDSAMYLCASSLRGTGYNEQYFGPGTRLTVT.

The chain is built from TRBV5-1 and TRBJ1-1, with 9 bases aligning to TRBD1. The ends lost 4 bases at V and 4 bases at J; junction bases unmatched: 8. Germline CDR1 is SGHRS and CDR2 is YFSETQ. This CDR3 contains 15 residues. The CDR3 DNA reads TGCGCCAGCAGCGCAGAGACAGGGGGAGGCACTGAAGCTTTCTTT. It translates to CASSAETGGGTEAFF.

The gene calls are TRBV28 and TRBJ2-7; the match to TRBD2 covers 7 bases. CDR1 MDHEN and CDR2 SYDVKM come from the germline V gene. V was pared by 1 base and J by 4 bases, with 7 bases of the junction left unmatched. This CDR3 contains 15 residues. The CDR3 region is CASSLFSASGYEQYF. CDR3 nucleotide sequence: TGTGCCAGCAGTTTATTTTCAGCTAGCGGTTACGAGCAGTACTTC. Full variable domain (remainder filled in from reference TRBV28 and TRBJ2-7): DVKVTQSSRYLVKRTGEKVFLECVQDMDHENMFWYRQDPGLGLRLIYFSYDVKMKEKGDIPEGYSVSREKKERFSLILESASTNQTSMYLCASSLFSASGYEQYFGPGTRLTVT.

This chain joins TRBV30 and TRBJ2-3; D call uncertain. The CDR3 sequence is 11 residues long. Looked up from germline, CDR1 is GTSNPN and CDR2 is SVGIG (reference sequence). V was clipped by 1 base and J by 4 bases, with 3 bases between them. The CDR3 coding sequence is TGTGCCTGGAGTGGGGCAGATACGCAGTATTTT. Translation gives CAWSGADTQYF.

This clone occurred once. The gene calls are TRBV5-8 and TRBJ1-2; D is unresolved. Germline V gene lookup returns CDR1 SGHTS and CDR2 YDEGEE. V was cut by 3 bases and J by 4 bases, with 10 bases left in between. The CDR3 extends over 13 amino acids. CDR3 region: CASSWGRGYGYTF. The CDR3 bases are TGTGCCAGCAGCTGGGGTCGGGGCTATGGCTACACCTTC.